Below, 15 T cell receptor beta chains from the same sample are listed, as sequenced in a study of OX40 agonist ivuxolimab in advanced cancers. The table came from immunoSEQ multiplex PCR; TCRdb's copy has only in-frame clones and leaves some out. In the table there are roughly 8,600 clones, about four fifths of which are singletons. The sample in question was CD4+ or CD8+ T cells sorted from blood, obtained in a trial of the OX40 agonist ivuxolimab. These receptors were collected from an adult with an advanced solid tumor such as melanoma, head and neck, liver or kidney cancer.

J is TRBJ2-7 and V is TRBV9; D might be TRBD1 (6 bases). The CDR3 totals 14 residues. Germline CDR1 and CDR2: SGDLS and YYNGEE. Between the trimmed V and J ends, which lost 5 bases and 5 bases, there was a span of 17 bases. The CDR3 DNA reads TGTGCCAGCAGTTTCACAGGGTATGGCCACGAGCAGTACTTC. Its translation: CASSFTGYGHEQYF. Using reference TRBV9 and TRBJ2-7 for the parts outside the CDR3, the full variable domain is DSGVTQTPKHLITATGQRVTLRCSPRSGDLSVYWYQQSLDQGLQFLIQYYNGEERAKGNILERFSAQQFPDLHSELNLSSLELGDSALYFCASSFTGYGHEQYFGPGTRLTVT.

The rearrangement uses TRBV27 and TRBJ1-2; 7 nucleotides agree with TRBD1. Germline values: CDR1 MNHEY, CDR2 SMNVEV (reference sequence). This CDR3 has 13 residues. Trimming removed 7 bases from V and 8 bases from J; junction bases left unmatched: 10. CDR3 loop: CASTSRDRDGYTF. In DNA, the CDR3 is TGTGCCAGCACGTCCCGAGACAGGGACGGCTACACCTTC.

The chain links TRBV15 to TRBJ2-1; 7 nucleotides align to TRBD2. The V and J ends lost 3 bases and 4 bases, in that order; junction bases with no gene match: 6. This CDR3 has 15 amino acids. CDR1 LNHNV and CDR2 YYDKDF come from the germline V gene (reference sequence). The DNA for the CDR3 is TGTGCCACCAGCAGTAGCGCGGGGGAGTACAATGAGCAGTTCTTC. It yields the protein CATSSSAGEYNEQFF. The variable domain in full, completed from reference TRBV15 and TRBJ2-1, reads DAMVIQNPRYQVTQFGKPVTLSCSQTLNHNVMYWYQQKSSQAPKLLFHYYDKDFNNEADTPDNFQSRRPNTSFCFLDIRSPGLGDTAMYLCATSSSAGEYNEQFFGPGTRLTVL.

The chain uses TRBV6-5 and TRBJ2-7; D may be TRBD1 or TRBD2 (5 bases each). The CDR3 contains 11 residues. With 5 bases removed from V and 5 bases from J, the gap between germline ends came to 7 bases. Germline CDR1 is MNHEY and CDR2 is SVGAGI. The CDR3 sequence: CASSEGNEQYF. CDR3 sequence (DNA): TGTGCCAGCAGTGAGGGGAACGAGCAGTACTTC.

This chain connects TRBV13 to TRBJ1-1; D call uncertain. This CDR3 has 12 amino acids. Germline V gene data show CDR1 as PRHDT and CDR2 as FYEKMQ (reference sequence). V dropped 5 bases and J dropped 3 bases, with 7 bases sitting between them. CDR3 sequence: CASSPVDTEAFF. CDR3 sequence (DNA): TGTGCCAGCAGCCCGGTGGACACTGAAGCTTTCTTT.

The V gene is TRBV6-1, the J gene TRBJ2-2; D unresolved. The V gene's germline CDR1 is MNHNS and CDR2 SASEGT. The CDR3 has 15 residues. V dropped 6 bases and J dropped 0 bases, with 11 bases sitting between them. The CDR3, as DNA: TGTGCCAGCAGCGTAACGGCTACGAACACCGGGGAGCTGTTTTTT. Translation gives CASSVTATNTGELFF.

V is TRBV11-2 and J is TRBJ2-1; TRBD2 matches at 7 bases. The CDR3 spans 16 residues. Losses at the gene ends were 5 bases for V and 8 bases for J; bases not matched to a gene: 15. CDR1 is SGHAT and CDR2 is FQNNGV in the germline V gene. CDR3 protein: CASSEETGLTTDEQFF. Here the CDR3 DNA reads TGTGCCAGCAGCGAAGAGACGGGACTAACCACCGATGAGCAGTTCTTC. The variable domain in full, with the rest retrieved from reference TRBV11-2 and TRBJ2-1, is EAGVAQSPRYKIIEKRQSVAFWCNPISGHATLYWYQQILGQGPKLLIQFQNNGVVDDSQLPKDRFSAERLKGVDSTLKIQPAKLEDSAVYLCASSEETGLTTDEQFFGPGTRLTVL.

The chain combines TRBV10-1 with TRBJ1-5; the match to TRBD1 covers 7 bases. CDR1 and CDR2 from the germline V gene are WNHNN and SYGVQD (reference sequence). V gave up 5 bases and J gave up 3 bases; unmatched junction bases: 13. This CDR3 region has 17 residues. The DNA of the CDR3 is TGCGCCAGCAGTCAAACCGACAGGGAATTGGACAATCAGCCCCAGCATTTT. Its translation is CASSQTDRELDNQPQHF.

The DNA for the CDR3 is TGTGCCACCAGCAGAGTCGTCGGCGCAGATACGCAGTATTTT. It is translated as CATSRVVGADTQYF. The chain recombines TRBV15 with TRBJ2-3; D ambiguous. CDR1 is LNHNV and CDR2 is YYDKDF in the germline V gene (reference sequence). This CDR3 is 14 amino acids long. V gave up 1 base and J gave up 4 bases, with 9 bases separating them. Full variable domain (outside the CDR3, taken from reference TRBV15 and TRBJ2-3): DAMVIQNPRYQVTQFGKPVTLSCSQTLNHNVMYWYQQKSSQAPKLLFHYYDKDFNNEADTPDNFQSRRPNTSFCFLDIRSPGLGDTAMYLCATSRVVGADTQYFGPGTRLTVL.

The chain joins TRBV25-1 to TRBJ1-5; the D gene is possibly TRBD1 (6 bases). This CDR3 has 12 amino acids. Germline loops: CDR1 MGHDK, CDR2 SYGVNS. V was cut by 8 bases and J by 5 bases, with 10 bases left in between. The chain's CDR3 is CASQGGYQPQHF. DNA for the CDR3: TGTGCCAGCCAAGGGGGATATCAGCCCCAGCATTTT.

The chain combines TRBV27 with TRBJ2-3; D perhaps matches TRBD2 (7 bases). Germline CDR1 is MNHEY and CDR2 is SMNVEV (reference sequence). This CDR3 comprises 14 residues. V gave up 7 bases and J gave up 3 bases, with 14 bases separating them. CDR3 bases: TGTGCCAGCACCCGGGGGGCCGGAACAGATACGCAGTATTTT. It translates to CASTRGAGTDTQYF.

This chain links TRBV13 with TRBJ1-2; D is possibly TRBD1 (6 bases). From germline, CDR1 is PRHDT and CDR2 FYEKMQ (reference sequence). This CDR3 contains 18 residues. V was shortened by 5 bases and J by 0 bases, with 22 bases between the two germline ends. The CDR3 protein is CASSPGQNNFLPNYGYTF. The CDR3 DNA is TGTGCCAGCAGCCCAGGACAGAATAATTTTCTACCTAACTATGGCTACACCTTC.

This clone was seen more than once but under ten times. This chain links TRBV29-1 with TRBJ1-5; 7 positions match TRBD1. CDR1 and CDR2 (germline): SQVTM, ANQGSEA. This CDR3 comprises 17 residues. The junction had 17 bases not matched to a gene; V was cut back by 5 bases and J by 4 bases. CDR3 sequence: CSVSAINRGLSNQPQHF. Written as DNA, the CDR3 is TGCAGCGTTTCCGCTATTAACAGGGGCCTTAGTAATCAGCCCCAGCATTTT.

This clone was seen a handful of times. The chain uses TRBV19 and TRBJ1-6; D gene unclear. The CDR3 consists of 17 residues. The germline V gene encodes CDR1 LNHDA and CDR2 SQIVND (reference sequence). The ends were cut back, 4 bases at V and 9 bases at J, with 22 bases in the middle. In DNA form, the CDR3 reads TGTGCCAGTAGTAAGAATATGGGGAACACCTGGGGTTCACCCCTCCACTTT. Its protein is CASSKNMGNTWGSPLHF.

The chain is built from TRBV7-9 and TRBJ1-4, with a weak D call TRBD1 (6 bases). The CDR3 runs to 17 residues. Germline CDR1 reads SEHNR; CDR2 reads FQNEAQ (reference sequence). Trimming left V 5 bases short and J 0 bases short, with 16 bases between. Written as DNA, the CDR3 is TGTGCCAGCAGCACATCGGGGGCCGGTGCAACTAATGAAAAACTGTTTTTT. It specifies CASSTSGAGATNEKLFF.